This T cell receptor beta chain was captured in a study of long-term antiretroviral therapy in people with HIV. Study-level points and caveats: Relative to control repertoires, HIV repertoires exhibited narrower CDR3 length ranges. Clones that had undergone expansion before ART prevailed in the repertoire throughout all time points. Even long-term ART left TRB diversity below transplant donor controls, despite gains.

Sequencing used immunoSEQ v3.0 at survey level. Clones were sequenced by immunoSEQ multiplex PCR, and TCRdb holds only the in-frame ones, with some missing. The data hold 20,000 to 25,000 clones, with over 85% observed a single time. To note about this clone: Its antigen remains unknown.

The CDR3 has 15 amino acids. Trimming took 6 bases from V and 6 from J, leaving 20 bases between them. Germline CDR1 and CDR2: KGHSH and LQKENI. Per donor, at least one pre-ART and at least two post-ART PBMC samples were obtained. The V gene is TRBV18, the J gene TRBJ1-2; the D gene is possibly TRBD1 (6 bases). The sample here was unsorted PBMCs, taken 7.6 years after starting antiretroviral therapy. The sequence derives from a woman aged 40-49 years with HIV. The CDR3 loop reads CASSPREGGVDGYTF. CDR3 coding DNA: TGTGCCAGCTCCCCTCGTGAGGGGGGAGTAGATGGCTACACCTTC.